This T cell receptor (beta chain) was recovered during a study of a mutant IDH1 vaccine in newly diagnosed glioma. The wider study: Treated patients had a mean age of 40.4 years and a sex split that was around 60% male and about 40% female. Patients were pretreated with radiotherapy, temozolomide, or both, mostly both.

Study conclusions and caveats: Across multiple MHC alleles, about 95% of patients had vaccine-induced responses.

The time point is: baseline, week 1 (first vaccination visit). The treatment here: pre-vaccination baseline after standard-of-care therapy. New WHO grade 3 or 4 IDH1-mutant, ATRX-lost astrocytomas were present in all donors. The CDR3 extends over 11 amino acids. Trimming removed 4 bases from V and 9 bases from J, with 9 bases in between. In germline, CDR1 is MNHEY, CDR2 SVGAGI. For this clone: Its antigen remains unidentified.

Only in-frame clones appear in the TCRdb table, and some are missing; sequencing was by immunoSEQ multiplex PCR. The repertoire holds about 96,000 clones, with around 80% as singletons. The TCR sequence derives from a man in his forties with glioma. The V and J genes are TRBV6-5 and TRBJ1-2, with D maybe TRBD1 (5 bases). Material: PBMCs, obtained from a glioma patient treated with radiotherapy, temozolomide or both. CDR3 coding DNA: TGTGCCAGCAGTTGGGGGGAGAGCTACACCTTC. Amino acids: CASSWGESYTF.